This T cell receptor beta chain came from a study of shared clonotypes between healthy human individuals. CDR1 is MNHEY and CDR2 is SVGAGI in the germline V gene. Trimming took 2 bases from V and 5 from J; bases not matched to a gene: 9. The CDR3 length is 16 residues. Clones were read by immunoSEQ multiplex PCR, and TCRdb kept only the in-frame ones, dropping some. Of 1,500,000 or so clones in the sample, approximately 98.5% are singletons; the top ten hold 0.36%. V usage is TRBV6-5 and J usage is TRBJ2-5; TRBD2 matches at 9 bases. The sequence was collected from a man aged 25-45 years in good health. What was sequenced was naive CD4+ T cells sorted from blood. Subset reported: CD45RA+ positively selected. The chain's CDR3 is CASSYRGLAGFETQYF. In DNA form, the CDR3 reads TGTGCCAGCAGTTACCGGGGGCTAGCGGGATTTGAGACCCAGTACTTC.